This TCR beta chain appears in the sequencing data of a study of T cell repertoires in cytomegalovirus infection. Study-wide background: Carrying CMV and the relevant HLA type showed in public TCR beta signatures.

Whole-study results and caveats: Ex vivo responses were dominated by HLA-C-restricted CMV-specific TCR beta clonotypes. Cumulative public TCR beta family frequency identified carriers of CMV plus the relevant HLA.

The sample holds one count of this clonotype. Its matching antigen is unknown. TCRdb re-derived calls from the reads in MiXCR, one entry per CDR3 protein. The data hold 650,000 to 900,000 distinct CDR3 sequences, with around a third observed a single time. V was trimmed by 0 bases and J by 2 bases, leaving 13 bases between them. This CDR3 is built from 15 residues. CDR1 and CDR2 (germline): DFQATT, SNEGSKA (reference sequence). The sample consisted of cultured CD8+ T cells from PBMCs, taken from culture after CMV antigen stimulation. V gene TRBV20-1 combines with J gene TRBJ1-1; perhaps TRBD1 as D (6 bases). This TCR was recovered from a human donor in good health (CMV status not recorded). Some clones in this sample may be carry-over from other donors' samples. The CDR3 DNA is TGCAGTGCTAGAGAGCCCCACAGGGTAAACACTGAAGCTTTCTTT. This translates into CSAREPHRVNTEAFF.